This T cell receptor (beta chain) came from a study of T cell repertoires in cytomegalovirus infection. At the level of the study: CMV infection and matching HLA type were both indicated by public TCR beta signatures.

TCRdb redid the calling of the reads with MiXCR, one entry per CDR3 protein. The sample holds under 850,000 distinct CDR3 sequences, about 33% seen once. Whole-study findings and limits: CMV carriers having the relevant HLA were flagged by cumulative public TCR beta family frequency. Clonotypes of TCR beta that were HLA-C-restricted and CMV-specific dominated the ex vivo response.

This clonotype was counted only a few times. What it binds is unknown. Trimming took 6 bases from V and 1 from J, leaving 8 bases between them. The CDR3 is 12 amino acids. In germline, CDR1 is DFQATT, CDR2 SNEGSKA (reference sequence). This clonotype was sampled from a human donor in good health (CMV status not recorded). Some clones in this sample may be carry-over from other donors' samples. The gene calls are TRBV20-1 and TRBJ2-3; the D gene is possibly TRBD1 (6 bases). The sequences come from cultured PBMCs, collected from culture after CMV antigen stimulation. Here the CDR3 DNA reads TGCAGTGCAAGACAGGGCACAGATACGCAGTATTTT. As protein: CSARQGTDTQYF.